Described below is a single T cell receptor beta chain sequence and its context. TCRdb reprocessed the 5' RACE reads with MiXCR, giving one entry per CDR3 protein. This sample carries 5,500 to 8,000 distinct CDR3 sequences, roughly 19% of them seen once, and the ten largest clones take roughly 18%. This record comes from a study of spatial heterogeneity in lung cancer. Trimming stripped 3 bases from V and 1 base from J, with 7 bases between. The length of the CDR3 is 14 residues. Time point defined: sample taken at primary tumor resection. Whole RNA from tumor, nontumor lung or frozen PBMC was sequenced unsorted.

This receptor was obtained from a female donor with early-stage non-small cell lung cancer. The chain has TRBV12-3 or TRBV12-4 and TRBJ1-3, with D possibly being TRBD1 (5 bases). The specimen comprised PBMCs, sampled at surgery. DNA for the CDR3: TGTGCCAGCAGTTTTGGGGGTTCTGGAAACACCATATATTTT. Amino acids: CASSFGGSGNTIYF.